This is a list of T cell receptor beta chains from one sample in a study of B cell selection in AIRE deficiency. TCRdb keeps only in-frame clones here, not all; method: immunoSEQ multiplex PCR. The repertoire holds 20,000 to 30,000 clones, with 92% as singletons. The sequenced sample consisted of CD4+CD25+ Tregs sorted from PBMCs. The source of these receptors is a human donor in good health. CDR3s include the opening cysteine and the closing phenylalanine or tryptophan. A D gene is named only where the DNA matches it firmly. Rows may omit the clone size; those that give it use once, few, many or a size class.

v_call: TRBV11-2
d_call: TRBD2
clone_size: .
j_call: TRBJ2-7
cdr3_aa: CASSRTSGGSYEQYF
cdr3_nt: TGTGCCAGCAGCCGGACTAGCGGGGGCTCCTACGAGCAGTACTTC

v_call: TRBV11-2
d_call: TRBD1
clone_size: .
j_call: TRBJ1-5
cdr3_aa: CASSSGGGLQPQHF
cdr3_nt: TGTGCCAGCAGCTCAGGGGGCGGCCTTCAGCCCCAGCATTTT

v_call: TRBV27
d_call: .
clone_size: .
j_call: TRBJ1-1
cdr3_aa: CASSSSGPNTEAFF
cdr3_nt: TGTGCCAGCAGTTCCTCCGGCCCGAACACTGAAGCTTTCTTT

v_call: TRBV19
d_call: TRBD1
clone_size: .
j_call: TRBJ2-1
cdr3_aa: CATAATGGRSYNEQFF
cdr3_nt: TGTGCCACCGCAGCAACAGGGGGCCGGTCCTACAATGAGCAGTTCTTC

v_call: TRBV10-3
d_call: .
clone_size: .
j_call: TRBJ2-2
cdr3_aa: CAISESGGHGELFF
cdr3_nt: TGTGCCATCAGTGAGTCGGGTGGACACGGGGAGCTGTTTTTT

v_call: TRBV10-3
d_call: .
clone_size: .
j_call: TRBJ1-5
cdr3_aa: CAISPTQNQPQHF
cdr3_nt: TGTGCCATCAGTCCTACTCAAAATCAGCCCCAGCATTTT

v_call: TRBV6-1
d_call: .
clone_size: .
j_call: TRBJ2-7
cdr3_aa: CASSESAGSSYEQYF
cdr3_nt: TGTGCCAGCAGTGAATCGGCGGGGAGCTCCTACGAGCAGTACTTC

v_call: TRBV29-1
d_call: .
clone_size: .
j_call: TRBJ1-1
cdr3_aa: CSVEQKLGTEAFF
cdr3_nt: TGCAGCGTTGAACAGAAACTCGGCACTGAAGCTTTCTTT

v_call: TRBV11-2
d_call: .
clone_size: .
j_call: TRBJ1-1
cdr3_aa: CASSFPENTEAFF
cdr3_nt: TGTGCCAGCAGCTTTCCAGAGAACACTGAAGCTTTCTTT

v_call: TRBV7-9
d_call: TRBD1
clone_size: few
j_call: TRBJ2-7
cdr3_aa: CASSSWTGSHEQYF
cdr3_nt: TGTGCCAGCAGCTCCTGGACAGGGAGCCACGAGCAGTACTTC

v_call: TRBV28
d_call: .
clone_size: .
j_call: TRBJ2-3
cdr3_aa: CASSSPGLAEGTDTQYF
cdr3_nt: TGTGCCAGCAGTTCCCCAGGGTTAGCGGAGGGGACAGATACGCAGTATTTT

v_call: TRBV5-6
d_call: TRBD2
clone_size: .
j_call: TRBJ2-1
cdr3_aa: CASNSGAYNEQFF
cdr3_nt: TGTGCCAGCAATAGCGGGGCCTACAATGAGCAGTTCTTC

v_call: TRBV29-1
d_call: TRBD1
clone_size: .
j_call: TRBJ1-4
cdr3_aa: CSVIGQGQNEKLFF
cdr3_nt: TGCAGCGTCATCGGACAGGGGCAGAATGAAAAACTGTTTTTT

v_call: TRBV11-2
d_call: .
clone_size: .
j_call: TRBJ1-3
cdr3_aa: CASSDPGHPSGNTIYF
cdr3_nt: TGTGCCAGCAGCGACCCGGGACACCCCTCTGGAAACACCATATATTTT

v_call: TRBV5-1
d_call: TRBD1
clone_size: .
j_call: TRBJ1-5
cdr3_aa: CASSLQGWPGQPQHF
cdr3_nt: TGCGCCAGCAGTTTACAGGGGTGGCCGGGTCAGCCCCAGCATTTT

v_call: TRBV19
d_call: .
clone_size: medium-sized
j_call: TRBJ1-2
cdr3_aa: CASSKNRFKQGFLYGYTF
cdr3_nt: TGTGCCAGTAGTAAGAACCGGTTCAAACAGGGTTTCCTCTATGGCTACACCTTC

v_call: TRBV2
d_call: .
clone_size: .
j_call: TRBJ1-2
cdr3_aa: CASSAEGGYGYTF
cdr3_nt: TGTGCCAGCAGTGCCGAGGGGGGCTATGGCTACACCTTC

v_call: TRBV18
d_call: .
clone_size: .
j_call: TRBJ2-5
cdr3_aa: CASSPSPITETQYF
cdr3_nt: TGTGCCAGCTCACCCTCCCCGATCACGGAGACCCAGTACTTC

v_call: TRBV7-2
d_call: .
clone_size: .
j_call: TRBJ1-2
cdr3_aa: CASSSDGYYGYTF
cdr3_nt: TGTGCCAGCAGCTCCGACGGTTACTATGGCTACACCTTC

v_call: TRBV7-2
d_call: TRBD2
clone_size: .
j_call: TRBJ2-1
cdr3_aa: CASSEGLGSSYNEQFF
cdr3_nt: TGTGCCAGCAGCGAAGGACTAGGGAGCTCCTACAATGAGCAGTTCTTC

v_call: TRBV19
d_call: .
clone_size: few
j_call: TRBJ1-2
cdr3_aa: CASSPGKGGYTF
cdr3_nt: TGTGCCAGTAGTCCAGGGAAGGGTGGCTACACCTTC

v_call: TRBV16
d_call: .
clone_size: .
j_call: TRBJ1-3
cdr3_aa: CASSHRGRNSGNTIYF
cdr3_nt: TGTGCCAGCAGCCACCGCGGGCGTAACTCTGGAAACACCATATATTTT

v_call: TRBV5-5
d_call: .
clone_size: .
j_call: TRBJ2-3
cdr3_aa: CASRDSPSTDTQYF
cdr3_nt: TGTGCCAGCAGGGACAGTCCTAGCACAGATACGCAGTATTTT

v_call: TRBV10-3
d_call: TRBD1
clone_size: .
j_call: TRBJ1-3
cdr3_aa: CAIKSGQGNAGNTIYF
cdr3_nt: TGTGCCATCAAATCGGGACAGGGAAACGCTGGAAACACCATATATTTT

v_call: TRBV7-9
d_call: TRBD1
clone_size: .
j_call: TRBJ2-2
cdr3_aa: CASKLDRGDTGELFF
cdr3_nt: TGTGCCAGCAAACTCGACAGGGGGGACACCGGGGAGCTGTTTTTT

v_call: TRBV2
d_call: TRBD1
clone_size: .
j_call: TRBJ2-7
cdr3_aa: CASIQQGAGEQYF
cdr3_nt: TGTGCCAGCATCCAACAGGGGGCGGGGGAGCAGTACTTC

v_call: TRBV27
d_call: .
clone_size: .
j_call: TRBJ1-5
cdr3_aa: CASSLSIGFRNQPQHF
cdr3_nt: TGTGCCAGCAGTTTATCAATTGGTTTCCGGAATCAGCCCCAGCATTTT

v_call: TRBV20-1
d_call: .
clone_size: .
j_call: TRBJ1-2
cdr3_aa: CSATNNYGYTF
cdr3_nt: TGCAGTGCTACTAATAACTATGGCTACACCTTC

v_call: TRBV19
d_call: TRBD1
clone_size: .
j_call: TRBJ1-6
cdr3_aa: CASSIGGQHNSPLHF
cdr3_nt: TGTGCCAGTAGTATTGGGGGACAGCATAATTCACCCCTCCACTTT

v_call: TRBV5-4
d_call: TRBD2
clone_size: .
j_call: TRBJ2-5
cdr3_aa: CASSQGAGEGQETQYF
cdr3_nt: TGTGCCAGCAGCCAAGGAGCGGGAGAAGGGCAAGAGACCCAGTACTTC

v_call: TRBV29-1
d_call: .
clone_size: few
j_call: TRBJ1-2
cdr3_aa: CSAQGRHGYTF
cdr3_nt: TGCAGCGCTCAGGGTCGCCATGGCTACACCTTC

v_call: TRBV6-5
d_call: .
clone_size: .
j_call: TRBJ2-3
cdr3_aa: CASSYDYGGGTDTQYF
cdr3_nt: TGTGCCAGCAGTTACGATTACGGGGGTGGTACAGATACGCAGTATTTT

v_call: TRBV6-6
d_call: TRBD1
clone_size: .
j_call: TRBJ2-6
cdr3_aa: CASSYRQGRANVLTF
cdr3_nt: TGTGCCAGCAGTTACCGACAGGGTAGGGCCAACGTCCTGACTTTC

v_call: TRBV11-2
d_call: .
clone_size: .
j_call: TRBJ1-3
cdr3_aa: CASSLEGAWGNTIYF
cdr3_nt: TGTGCCAGCAGCTTAGAAGGGGCATGGGGAAACACCATATATTTT

v_call: TRBV2
d_call: TRBD1
clone_size: .
j_call: TRBJ1-2
cdr3_aa: CAGLRGQGEGYTF
cdr3_nt: TGTGCCGGCTTGAGGGGACAGGGGGAAGGCTACACCTTC

v_call: TRBV6-1
d_call: .
clone_size: .
j_call: TRBJ2-5
cdr3_aa: CASRWTAIQETQYF
cdr3_nt: TGTGCCAGCAGATGGACAGCCATCCAAGAGACCCAGTACTTC

v_call: TRBV10-3
d_call: .
clone_size: .
j_call: TRBJ2-7
cdr3_aa: CAISESRSHEQYF
cdr3_nt: TGTGCCATCAGTGAGTCTCGCTCCCACGAGCAGTACTTC